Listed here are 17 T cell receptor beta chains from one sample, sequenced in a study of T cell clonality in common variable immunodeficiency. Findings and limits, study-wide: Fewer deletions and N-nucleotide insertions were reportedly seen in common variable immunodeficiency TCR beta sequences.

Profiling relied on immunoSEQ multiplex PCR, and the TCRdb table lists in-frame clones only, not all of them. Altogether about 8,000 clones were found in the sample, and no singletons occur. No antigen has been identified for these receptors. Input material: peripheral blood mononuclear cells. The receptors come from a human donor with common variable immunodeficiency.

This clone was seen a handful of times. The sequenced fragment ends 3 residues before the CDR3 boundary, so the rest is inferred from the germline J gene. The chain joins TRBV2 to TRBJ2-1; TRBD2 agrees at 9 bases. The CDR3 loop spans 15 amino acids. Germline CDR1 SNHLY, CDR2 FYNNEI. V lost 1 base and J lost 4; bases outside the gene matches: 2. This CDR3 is CASSEETSGYNEQFF. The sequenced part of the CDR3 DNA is TGTGCCAGCAGTGAAGAGACTAGCGGTTACAATGAG.

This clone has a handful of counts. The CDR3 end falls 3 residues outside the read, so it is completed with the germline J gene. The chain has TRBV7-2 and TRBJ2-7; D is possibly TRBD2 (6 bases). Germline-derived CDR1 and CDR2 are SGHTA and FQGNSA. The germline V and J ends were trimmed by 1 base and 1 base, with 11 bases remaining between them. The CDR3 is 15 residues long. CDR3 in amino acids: CASSLGLARSYEQYF. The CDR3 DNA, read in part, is TGTGCCAGCAGCTTAGGGCTAGCGCGTTCCTACGAG.

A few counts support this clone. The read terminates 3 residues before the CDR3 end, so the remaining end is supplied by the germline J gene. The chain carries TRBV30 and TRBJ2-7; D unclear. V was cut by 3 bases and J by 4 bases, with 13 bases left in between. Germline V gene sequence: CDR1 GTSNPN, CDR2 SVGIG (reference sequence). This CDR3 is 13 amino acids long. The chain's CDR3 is CAWSTSLGYEQYF. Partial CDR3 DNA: TGTGCCTGGAGCACCTCCCTAGGATACGAG. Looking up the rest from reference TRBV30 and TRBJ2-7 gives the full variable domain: SQTIHQWPATLVQPVGSPLSLECTVEGTSNPNLYWYRQAAGRGLQLLFYSVGIGQISSEVPQNLSASRPQDRQFILSSKKLLLSDSGFYLCAWSTSLGYEQYFGPGTRLTVT.

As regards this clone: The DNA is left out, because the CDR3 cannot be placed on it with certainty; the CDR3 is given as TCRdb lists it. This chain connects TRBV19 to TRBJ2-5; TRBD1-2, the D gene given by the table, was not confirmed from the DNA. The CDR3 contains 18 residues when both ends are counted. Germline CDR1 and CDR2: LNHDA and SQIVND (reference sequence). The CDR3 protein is CASSTPLTSGYFGETQYF.

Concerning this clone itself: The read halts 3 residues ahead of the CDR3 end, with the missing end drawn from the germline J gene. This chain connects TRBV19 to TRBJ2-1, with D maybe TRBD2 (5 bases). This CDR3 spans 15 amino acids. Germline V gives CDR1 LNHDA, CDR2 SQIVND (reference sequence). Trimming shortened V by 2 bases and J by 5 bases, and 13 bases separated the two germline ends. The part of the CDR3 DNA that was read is TGTGCCAGTAGTATAATCACTCTAGCCAACAATGAG. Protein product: CASSIITLANNE. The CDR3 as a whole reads CASSIITLANNEQFF. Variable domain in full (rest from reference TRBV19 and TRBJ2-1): DGGITQSPKYLFRKEGQNVTLSCEQNLNHDAMYWYRQDPGQGLRLIYYSQIVNDFQKGDIAEGYSVSREKKESFPLTVTSAQKNPTAFYLCASSIITLANNEQFFGPGTRLTVL.

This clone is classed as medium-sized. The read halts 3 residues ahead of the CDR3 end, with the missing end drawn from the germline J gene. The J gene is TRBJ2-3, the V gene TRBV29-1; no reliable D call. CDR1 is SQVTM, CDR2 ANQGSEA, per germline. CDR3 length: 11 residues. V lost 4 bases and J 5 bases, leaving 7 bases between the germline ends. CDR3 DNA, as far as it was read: TGCAGCGTTGGAAACAGAGATACG. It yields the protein CSVGNRDT. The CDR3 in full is CSVGNRDTQYF.

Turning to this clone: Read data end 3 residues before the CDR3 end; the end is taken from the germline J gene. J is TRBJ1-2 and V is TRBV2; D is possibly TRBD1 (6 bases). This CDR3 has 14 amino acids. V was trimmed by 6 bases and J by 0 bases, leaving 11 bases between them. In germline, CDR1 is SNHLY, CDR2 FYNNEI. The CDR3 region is CASRRGASNYGYTF. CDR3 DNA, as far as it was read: TGTGCCAGCAGGCGGGGGGCTTCTAACTATGGC.

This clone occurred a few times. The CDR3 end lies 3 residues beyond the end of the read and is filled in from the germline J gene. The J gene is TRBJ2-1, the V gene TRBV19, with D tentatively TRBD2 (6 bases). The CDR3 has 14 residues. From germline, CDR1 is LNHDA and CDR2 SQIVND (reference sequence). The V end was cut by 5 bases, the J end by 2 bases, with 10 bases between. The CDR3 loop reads CASSRSGAYNEQFF. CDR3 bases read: TGTGCCAGTAGTCGTAGCGGAGCCTACAATGAG.

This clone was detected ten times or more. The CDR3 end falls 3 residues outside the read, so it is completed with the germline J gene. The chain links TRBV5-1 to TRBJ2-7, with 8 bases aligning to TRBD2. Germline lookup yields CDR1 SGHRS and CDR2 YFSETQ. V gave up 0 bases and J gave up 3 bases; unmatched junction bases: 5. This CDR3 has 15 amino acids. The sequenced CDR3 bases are TGCGCCAGCAGCTTGGATAGCGGGGACCTCTACGAG. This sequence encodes CASSLDSGDLYE. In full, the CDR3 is CASSLDSGDLYEQYF.

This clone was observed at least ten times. CDR3 region: CASSVQTPGQAYEQYF. The sequenced CDR3 bases are TGCGCCAGCAGCGTACAAACGCCGGGACAGGCCTACGAG. The chain couples TRBV5-1 to TRBJ2-7; 8 nucleotides line up with TRBD1. Read coverage stops 3 residues before the CDR3 terminus; the germline J gene supplies the remainder. The junction had 11 bases not matched to a gene; V was cut back by 4 bases and J by 2 bases. The CDR3 has 16 amino acids. The germline gives CDR1 SGHRS, CDR2 YFSETQ. Based on the CDR3 plus reference TRBV5-1 and TRBJ2-7, the full variable domain is KAGVTQTPRYLIKTRGQQVTLSCSPISGHRSVSWYQQTPGQGLQFLFEYFSETQRNKGNFPGRFSGRQFSNSRSEMNVSTLELGDSALYLCASSVQTPGQAYEQYFGPGTRLTVT.

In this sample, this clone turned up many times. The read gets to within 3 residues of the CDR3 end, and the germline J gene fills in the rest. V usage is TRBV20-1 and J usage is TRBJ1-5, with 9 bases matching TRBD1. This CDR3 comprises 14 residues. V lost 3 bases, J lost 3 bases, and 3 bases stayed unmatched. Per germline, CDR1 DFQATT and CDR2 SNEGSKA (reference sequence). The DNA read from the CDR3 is TGCAGTGCTAGCGGGACAGGGTACAATCAGCCC. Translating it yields CSASGTGYNQP. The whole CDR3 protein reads CSASGTGYNQPQHF.

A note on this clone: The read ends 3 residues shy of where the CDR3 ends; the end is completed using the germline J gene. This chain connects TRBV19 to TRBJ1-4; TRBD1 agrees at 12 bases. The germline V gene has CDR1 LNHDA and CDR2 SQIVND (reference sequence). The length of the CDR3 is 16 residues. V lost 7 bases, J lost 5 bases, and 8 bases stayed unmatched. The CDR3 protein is CASNSGQGAPNEKLFF. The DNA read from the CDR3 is TGTGCCAGTAACTCGGGACAGGGGGCGCCAAATGAAAAA.

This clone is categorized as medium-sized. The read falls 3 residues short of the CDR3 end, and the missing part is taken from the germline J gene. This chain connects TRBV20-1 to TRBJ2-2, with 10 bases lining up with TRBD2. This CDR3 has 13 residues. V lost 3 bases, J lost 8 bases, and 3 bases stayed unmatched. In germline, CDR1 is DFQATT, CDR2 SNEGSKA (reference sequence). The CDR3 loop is CSASSSGSGELFF. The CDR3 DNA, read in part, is TGCAGTGCTAGTTCTAGCGGGAGTGGGGAG.

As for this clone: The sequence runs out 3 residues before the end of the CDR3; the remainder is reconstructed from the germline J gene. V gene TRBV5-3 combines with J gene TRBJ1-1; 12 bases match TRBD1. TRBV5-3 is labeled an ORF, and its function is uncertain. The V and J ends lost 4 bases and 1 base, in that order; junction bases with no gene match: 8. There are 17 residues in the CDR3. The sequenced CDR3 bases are TGTGCCAGAAGCAGCCGGGACAGGGGGCCGGGGAACACTGAA. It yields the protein CARSSRDRGPGNTE. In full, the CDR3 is CARSSRDRGPGNTEAFF.

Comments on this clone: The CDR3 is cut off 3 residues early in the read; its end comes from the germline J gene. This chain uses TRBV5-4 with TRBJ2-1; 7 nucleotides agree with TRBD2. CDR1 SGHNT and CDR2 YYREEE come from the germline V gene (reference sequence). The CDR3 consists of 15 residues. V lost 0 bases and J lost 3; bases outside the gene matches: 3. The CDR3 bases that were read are TGTGCCAGCAGCTTGGGCCTAGCGGACTACAATGAG. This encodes CASSLGLADYNE. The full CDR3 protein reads CASSLGLADYNEQFF.

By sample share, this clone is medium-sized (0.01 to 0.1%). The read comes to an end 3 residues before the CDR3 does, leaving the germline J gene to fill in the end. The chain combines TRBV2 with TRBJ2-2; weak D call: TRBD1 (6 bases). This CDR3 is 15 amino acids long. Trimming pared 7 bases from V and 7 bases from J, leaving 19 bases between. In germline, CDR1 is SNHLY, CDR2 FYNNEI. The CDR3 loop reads CASMRDTFFNGELFF. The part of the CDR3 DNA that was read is TGTGCCAGCATGAGGGACACCTTTTTTAACGGGGAG.

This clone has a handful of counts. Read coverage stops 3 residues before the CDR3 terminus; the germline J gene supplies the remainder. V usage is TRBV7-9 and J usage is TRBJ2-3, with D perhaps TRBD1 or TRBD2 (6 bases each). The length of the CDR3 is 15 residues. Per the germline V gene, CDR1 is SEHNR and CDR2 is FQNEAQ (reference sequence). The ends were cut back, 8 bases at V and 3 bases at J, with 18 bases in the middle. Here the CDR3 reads CASGGQGGITDTQYF. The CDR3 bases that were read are TGTGCCAGCGGGGGACAAGGAGGGATTACAGATACG.